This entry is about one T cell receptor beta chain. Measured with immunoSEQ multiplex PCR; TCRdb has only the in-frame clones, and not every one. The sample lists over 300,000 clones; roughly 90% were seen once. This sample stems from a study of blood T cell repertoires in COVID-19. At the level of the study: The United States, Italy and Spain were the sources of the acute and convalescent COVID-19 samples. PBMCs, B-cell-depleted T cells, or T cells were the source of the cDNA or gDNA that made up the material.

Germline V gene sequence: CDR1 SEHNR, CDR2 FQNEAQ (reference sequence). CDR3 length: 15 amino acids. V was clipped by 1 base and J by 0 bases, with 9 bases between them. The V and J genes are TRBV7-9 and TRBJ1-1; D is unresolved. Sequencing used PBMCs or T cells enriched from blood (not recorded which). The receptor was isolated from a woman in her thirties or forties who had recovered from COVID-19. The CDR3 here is CASSLGSTVNTEAFF. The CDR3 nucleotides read TGTGCCAGCAGCTTAGGCTCAACAGTGAACACTGAAGCTTTCTTT.